The clone carrying this T cell receptor beta chain has more than one count but fewer than ten. What it binds is not known. From RNA transcripts, TCR beta CDR3 regions were amplified. The HTBI primer set served for first-round RT-PCR of the TCR CDR3. TCRdb itself ran the multiplex PCR reads through MiXCR, one entry per CDR3 protein. The table has fewer than 350,000 distinct CDR3 sequences, over 20% seen once. The sample originates from a study of T cells in Graves' hyperthyroidism and ophthalmopathy. Study background: Peripheral blood samples were taken at initial diagnosis, prior to any treatment. Study-wide results and limits: Ophthalmopathy prediction by the model preceded onset by a median about 6 months.

This CDR3 has 14 amino acids. Germline V gives CDR1 MNHEY, CDR2 SMNVEV (reference sequence). V gave up 5 bases and J gave up 7 bases, with 18 bases separating them. Graves' hyperthyroidism without ophthalmopathy progression within 18 months was termed stable. Hyperthyroidism, newly diagnosed and lasting under 2 months, affected patients aged 18 to 65. The specimen was blood. This TCR was recovered from a woman in her fifties or sixties with Graves' hyperthyroidism. The V call is TRBV27, the J call TRBJ2-7; D possibly matches TRBD1 or TRBD2 (5 bases each). CDR3 residues: CASSPGTPMGEQYF. In nucleotides, the CDR3 is TGTGCCAGCAGTCCCGGGACCCCTATGGGGGAGCAGTACTTC.